Below, 26 T cell receptor beta chains from the same sample are listed, as sequenced in a study of response to subunit inactivated influenza vaccine. MiXCR was run by TCRdb on the RT-PCR reads, yielding one entry per CDR3 protein. The sample consists of hundreds of thousands of distinct CDR3 sequences, 11% to 15% of them appearing once. Sample: PBMCs from blood, taken 14 to 15 days before vaccination. These TCRs come from a man aged 50 to 59 who received an inactivated influenza vaccine.

This rearrangement joins TRBV12-3 or TRBV12-4 to TRBJ1-4; D may be TRBD1 (6 bases). The CDR3 consists of 15 residues. The V end was cut by 6 bases, the J end by 7 bases, with 18 bases between. Here the CDR3 reads CASRPGTSGGEKLFF. The CDR3 DNA reads TGTGCCAGCAGGCCTGGGACATCCGGCGGTGAAAAACTGTTTTTT.

The rearrangement links TRBV20-1 to TRBJ1-4; 7 bases are shared with TRBD1. Germline-derived CDR1 and CDR2 are DFQATT and SNEGSKA (reference sequence). The CDR3 is 14 amino acids. Trimming removed 4 bases from V and 7 bases from J; junction bases left unmatched: 9. CDR3 DNA sequence: TGCAGTGCTACTCCGCCGGGACAGCCTGAAAAACTGTTTTTT. Encoded protein: CSATPPGQPEKLFF.

In this sample, this clonotype turned up a few times. The J gene is TRBJ2-4, the V gene TRBV7-2; D may match TRBD1 or TRBD2 (6 bases each). Germline V lookup: CDR1 SGHTA, CDR2 FQGNSA. V gave up 3 bases and J gave up 9 bases, with 9 bases separating them. The CDR3 length is 12 residues. This CDR3 reads CASSFKGGIQYF. CDR3 nucleotide sequence: TGTGCCAGCAGCTTTAAGGGGGGCATTCAGTACTTC.

This clonotype has a handful of counts. The gene calls are TRBV20-1 and TRBJ1-4, with TRBD1 matching 8 bases. Germline V gene lookup returns CDR1 DFQATT and CDR2 SNEGSKA (reference sequence). V lost 6 bases to trimming and J lost 8 bases; unmatched junction nucleotides: 11. The CDR3 runs 14 residues. CDR3 nucleotides: TGCAGTGCCGGAGAAGGACAGGGAAGAGAAAAACTGTTTTTT. Amino acid sequence: CSAGEGQGREKLFF.

The V call is TRBV20-1, the J call TRBJ1-2; a possible D gene is TRBD1 (5 bases). The CDR3 contains 17 residues. V was shortened by 0 bases and J by 3 bases, with 20 bases between the two germline ends. Germline lookup yields CDR1 DFQATT and CDR2 SNEGSKA (reference sequence). In DNA, the CDR3 is TGCAGTGCTAGAGATCCATTCACGAGGGTAGGGGACTATGGCTACACCTTC. Translated, it gives CSARDPFTRVGDYGYTF.

This chain's CDR3 is CASKGLAGSKNIQYF. For the CDR3, the DNA is TGTGCCAGCAAAGGACTAGCGGGATCCAAAAACATTCAGTACTTC. J is TRBJ2-4 and V is TRBV27; 12 positions match TRBD2. The ends lost 7 bases at V and 2 bases at J; junction bases unmatched: 3. The germline V gene encodes CDR1 MNHEY and CDR2 SMNVEV (reference sequence). This CDR3 is built from 15 residues.

A few counts support this clonotype. The chain's CDR3 is CATSDSTSGRALNEQFF. The DNA for the CDR3 is TGTGCCACCAGTGATTCGACCAGCGGGAGGGCCCTCAATGAGCAGTTCTTC. V is TRBV24-1 and J is TRBJ2-1; 10 nucleotides align to TRBD2. With 2 bases clipped from V and 6 bases from J, the junction kept 9 bases outside the gene matches. Germline CDR1 and CDR2: KGHDR and SFDVKD. The CDR3 is 17 residues long.

The sample holds many counts of this clonotype. The chain carries TRBV12-3 or TRBV12-4 and TRBJ1-6; a weak D match, TRBD1 (6 bases). The CDR3 loop spans 15 amino acids. Trimming took off 8 bases at V and 10 bases at J, with 21 bases between the two ends. In DNA form, the CDR3 reads TGTGCCAGCGGCACTTTACAGGGAGGACGATCACCCCTCCACTTT. Amino acids: CASGTLQGGRSPLHF.

In its sample, this clonotype was seen many times. This chain uses TRBV4-2 with TRBJ2-7; TRBD1 matches at 9 bases. This CDR3 comprises 17 residues. The V gene end was trimmed by 1 base and the J gene end by 1 base; junction bases not matched to a gene: 8. Germline lookup yields CDR1 LGHNA and CDR2 YNFKEQ. The CDR3 DNA sequence: TGTGCCAGCAGCCAAGCCTACCGGGACAGGGTATCCTACGAGCAGTACTTC. Its translation is CASSQAYRDRVSYEQYF.

The chain is built from TRBV6-5 and TRBJ2-7, with TRBD2 identical over 10 bases. V dropped 4 bases and J dropped 5; count of bases not matched to a gene: 8. Germline assignment: CDR1 MNHEY and CDR2 SVGAGI. This CDR3 region has 15 residues. The CDR3 coding sequence is TGTGCCAGCAGTTTGTCCCTAGCGGGAGTTGACGAGCAGTACTTC. Amino acids: CASSLSLAGVDEQYF.

The chain employs TRBV20-1 and TRBJ2-2, with a possible D match to TRBD1 (6 bases). The ends were cut back, 3 bases at V and 5 bases at J, with 10 bases in the middle. Looked up from germline, CDR1 is DFQATT and CDR2 is SNEGSKA (reference sequence). The CDR3 covers 13 residues. The CDR3 spells CSASTGITGELFF. The DNA of the CDR3 is TGCAGTGCTAGCACAGGGATTACCGGGGAGCTGTTTTTT.

The genes are TRBV11-2 and TRBJ2-3; D remains unclear. The germline CDR1 and CDR2 sequences are SGHAT and FQNNGV. V was clipped by 2 bases and J by 7 bases, with 13 bases between them. This CDR3 spans 14 amino acids. CDR3 residues: CASSLLKTRHTQYF. The CDR3 coding sequence is TGTGCCAGCAGCTTACTCAAGACACGCCATACGCAGTATTTT.

The V gene is TRBV7-8, the J gene TRBJ1-6; D is undetermined. V lost 5 bases and J 8 bases, leaving 10 bases between the germline ends. CDR3 length: 13 amino acids. Germline CDR1 and CDR2: SGHVS and FQNEAQ. The CDR3 sequence is CASSALTDSPLHF. Here the CDR3 DNA reads TGTGCCAGCAGCGCATTAACGGATTCACCCCTCCACTTT.

V gene TRBV10-3 combines with J gene TRBJ2-1, with 13 bases aligning to TRBD2. Germline-derived CDR1 and CDR2 are ENHRY and SYGVKD. The CDR3 is made up of 15 amino acids. The trim removed 4 bases at V and 12 bases at J, leaving 9 bases unmatched. The CDR3 region is CAISGGLAGVGRQFF. The CDR3 bases are TGTGCCATCAGTGGTGGACTAGCGGGGGTCGGTAGGCAGTTCTTC.

This clonotype came up a few times. The J gene is TRBJ2-7, the V gene TRBV10-2, with TRBD2 matching over 9 bases. V gave up 0 bases and J gave up 4 bases; unmatched junction bases: 7. The CDR3 has 16 residues. CDR1 is WSHSY, CDR2 SAAADI, per germline. CDR3 protein: CASSESAGGQLYEQYF. The CDR3 nucleotides are TGCGCCAGCAGTGAGTCCGCGGGGGGGCAGTTATACGAGCAGTACTTC.

This clonotype was found a few times. The chain recombines TRBV4-2 with TRBJ1-1, with no clear D. From germline, CDR1 is LGHNA and CDR2 YNFKEQ. The CDR3 is 18 amino acids. The ends were cut back, 4 bases at V and 10 bases at J, with 31 bases in the middle. The CDR3 DNA reads TGTGCCAGCAGCCTCGTATCCCCTACAGACCATGTCCGTCGGGGAGCTTTCTTT. Encoded protein: CASSLVSPTDHVRRGAFF.

This clonotype has a handful of counts. The V and J genes are TRBV20-1 and TRBJ2-7; TRBD1 matches 7 bases. The CDR3 has 13 residues. V trimming: 5 bases; J trimming: 10 bases; junction bases outside the gene matches: 14. Germline V gene lookup returns CDR1 DFQATT and CDR2 SNEGSKA (reference sequence). The CDR3: CSAQTGVYSPQYF. The CDR3 DNA reads TGCAGTGCTCAAACAGGGGTTTACTCCCCCCAGTACTTC.

The J gene is TRBJ1-6, the V gene TRBV5-6, with 10 bases matching TRBD1. CDR1 and CDR2 (germline): SGHDT, YYEEEE. This CDR3 is built from 16 residues. The trim removed 4 bases at V and 1 base at J, leaving 2 bases unmatched. The CDR3 DNA reads TGTGCCAGCAGCCCGGGACAGGGGTCCTATAATTCACCCCTCCACTTT. Translating gives CASSPGQGSYNSPLHF.

This clonotype was seen many times. The CDR3 loop reads CASSRDQAGAPTNEKLFF. In DNA, the CDR3 is TGCGCCAGCAGTCGTGACCAAGCAGGGGCCCCAACTAATGAAAAACTGTTTTTT. The chain uses TRBV5-1 and TRBJ1-4; maybe TRBD1 (6 bases). Germline CDR1 reads SGHRS; CDR2 reads YFSETQ. The CDR3 consists of 18 residues. V was trimmed by 5 bases and J by 0 bases, leaving 20 bases between them.

In this sample, this clonotype turned up a few times. Here the CDR3 DNA reads TGTGCCAGCAGCTTAGGGGACAGGGATTATGAAAAACTGTTTTTT. Its translation: CASSLGDRDYEKLFF. The chain recombines TRBV7-9 with TRBJ1-4; 9 bases map to TRBD1. CDR3 length equals 15 residues. Germline V gives CDR1 SEHNR, CDR2 FQNEAQ (reference sequence). The V segment lost 1 base and the J segment 6 bases; nucleotides outside the gene matches: 3.

This clonotype was seen only a few times. CDR3 region: CASSPNGLANSYEQYF. CDR3 DNA sequence: TGCGCCAGCAGCCCAAACGGACTAGCGAATTCCTACGAGCAGTACTTC. This chain connects TRBV4-3 to TRBJ2-7; 9 nucleotides agree with TRBD2. V lost 4 bases to trimming and J lost 1 base; unmatched junction nucleotides: 8. Germline loops: CDR1 LGHNA, CDR2 YSLEER. The CDR3 covers 16 residues.

The chain couples TRBV12-3 or TRBV12-4 to TRBJ2-1; D ambiguous. V dropped 5 bases and J dropped 4 bases, with 24 bases sitting between them. The CDR3 consists of 18 residues. The CDR3: CASSLRVRLGNHYNEQFF. CDR3 DNA sequence: TGTGCCAGCAGTCTTAGGGTTAGGCTGGGGAACCATTACAATGAGCAGTTCTTC.

On this clonotype: Germline and junction disagree at one end, which may indicate a read error. The chain joins TRBV5-1 to TRBJ2-7; 10 bases map to TRBD2. Germline V gene data show CDR1 as SGHRS and CDR2 as YFSETQ. This CDR3 contains 17 residues. CDR3 sequence reads: CASSLGLAGAAVYEEYF. The CDR3 coding sequence is TGCGCCAGCAGCTTGGGGCTAGCGGGGGCCGCTGTCTACGAGGAGTACTTC.

V usage is TRBV18 and J usage is TRBJ2-5, with D perhaps TRBD1 or TRBD2 (5 bases each). The CDR3 totals 15 residues. V was clipped by 4 bases and J by 2 bases, with 14 bases between them. Per the germline V gene, CDR1 is KGHSH and CDR2 is LQKENI. As DNA, the CDR3 is TGTGCCAGCTCACGAACCGGGACGGATCAAGAGACCCAGTACTTC. The encoded protein is CASSRTGTDQETQYF. Full variable domain (missing parts from reference TRBV18 and TRBJ2-5): NAGVMQNPRHLVRRRGQEARLRCSPMKGHSHVYWYRQLPEEGLKFMVYLQKENIIDESGMPKERFSAEFPKEGPSILRIQQVVRGDSAAYFCASSRTGTDQETQYFGPGTRLLVL.

The chain uses TRBV7-8 and TRBJ2-5, with D perhaps assigned TRBD1 or TRBD2 (6 bases each). The V end was cut by 5 bases, the J end by 5 bases, with 12 bases between. From germline, CDR1 is SGHVS and CDR2 FQNEAQ. CDR3 length: 13 residues. The CDR3 sequence: CASSRGPDETQYF. The CDR3 region has the DNA TGTGCCAGCAGCCGGGGGCCTGACGAGACCCAGTACTTC.

This clonotype turned up a few times. CDR3 bases: TGTGCCAGCAGCTTAGGGGGGGGTGGGGATACGCAGTATTTT. Residues: CASSLGGGGDTQYF. The chain couples TRBV7-2 to TRBJ2-3, with 7 positions matching TRBD2. Germline assignment: CDR1 SGHTA and CDR2 FQGNSA. This CDR3 is built from 14 residues. With V trimmed by 1 base and J by 6 bases, 4 bases remained unmatched.